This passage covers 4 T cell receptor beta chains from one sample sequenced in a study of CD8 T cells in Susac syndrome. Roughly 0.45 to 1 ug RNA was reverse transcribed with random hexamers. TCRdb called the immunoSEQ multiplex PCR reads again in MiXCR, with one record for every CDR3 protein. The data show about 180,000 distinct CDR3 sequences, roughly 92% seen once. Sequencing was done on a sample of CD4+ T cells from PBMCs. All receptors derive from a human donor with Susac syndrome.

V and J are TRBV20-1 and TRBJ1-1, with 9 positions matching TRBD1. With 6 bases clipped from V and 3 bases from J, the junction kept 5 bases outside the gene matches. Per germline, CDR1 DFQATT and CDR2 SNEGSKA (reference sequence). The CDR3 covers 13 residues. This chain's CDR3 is CSAPGTGHTEAFF. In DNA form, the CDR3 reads TGCAGTGCCCCCGGGACAGGGCACACTGAAGCTTTCTTT.

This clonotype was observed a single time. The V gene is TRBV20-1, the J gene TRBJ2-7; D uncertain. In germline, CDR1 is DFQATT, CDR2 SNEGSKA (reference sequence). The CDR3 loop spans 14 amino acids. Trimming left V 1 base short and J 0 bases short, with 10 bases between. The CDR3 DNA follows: TGCAGTGCTAGAGTCCCAACGGGCTCCTACGAGCAGTACTTC. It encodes CSARVPTGSYEQYF.

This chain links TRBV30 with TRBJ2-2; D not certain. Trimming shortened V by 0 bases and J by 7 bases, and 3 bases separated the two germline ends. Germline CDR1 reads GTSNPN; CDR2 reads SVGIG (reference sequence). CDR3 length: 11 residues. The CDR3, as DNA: TGTGCCTGGAGTGTACTCGGGGAGCTGTTTTTT. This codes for CAWSVLGELFF. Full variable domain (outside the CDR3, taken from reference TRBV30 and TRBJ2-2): SQTIHQWPATLVQPVGSPLSLECTVEGTSNPNLYWYRQAAGRGLQLLFYSVGIGQISSEVPQNLSASRPQDRQFILSSKKLLLSDSGFYLCAWSVLGELFFGEGSRLTVL.

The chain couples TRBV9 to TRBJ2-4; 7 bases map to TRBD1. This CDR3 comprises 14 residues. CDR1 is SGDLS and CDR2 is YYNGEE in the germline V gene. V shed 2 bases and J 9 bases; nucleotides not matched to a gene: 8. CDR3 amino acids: CASSVGDSLSIQYF. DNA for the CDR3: TGTGCCAGCAGCGTGGGGGACAGCTTGAGCATTCAGTACTTC.